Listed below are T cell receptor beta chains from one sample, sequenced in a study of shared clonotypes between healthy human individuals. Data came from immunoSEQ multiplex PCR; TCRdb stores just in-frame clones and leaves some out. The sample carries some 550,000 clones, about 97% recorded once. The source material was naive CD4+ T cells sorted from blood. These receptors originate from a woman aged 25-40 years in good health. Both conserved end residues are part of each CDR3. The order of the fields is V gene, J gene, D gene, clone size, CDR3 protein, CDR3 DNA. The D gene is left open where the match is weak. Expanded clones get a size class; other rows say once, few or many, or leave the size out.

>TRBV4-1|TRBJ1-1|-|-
CASSQATGGYFTEAFF
TGCGCCAGCAGCCAAGCGACGGGGGGATACTTCACTGAAGCTTTCTTT
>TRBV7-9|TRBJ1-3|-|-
CASSAAAGWGNTIYF
TGTGCCAGCAGCGCAGCGGCAGGGTGGGGGAACACCATATATTTT
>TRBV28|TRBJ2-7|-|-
CASKAGSSYEQYF
TGTGCCAGCAAGGCGGGGTCCTCCTACGAGCAGTACTTC
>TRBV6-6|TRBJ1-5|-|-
CASSSPNSGVQPQHF
TGTGCCAGCAGTAGTCCCAATTCAGGGGTACAGCCCCAGCATTTT
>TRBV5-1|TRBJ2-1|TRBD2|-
CASSGRSGSGGEQFF
TGCGCCAGCAGCGGGCGTTCGGGTAGCGGGGGAGAGCAGTTCTTC
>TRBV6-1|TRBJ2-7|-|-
CASTRGTYEQYF
TGTGCCAGCACCAGGGGAACCTACGAGCAGTACTTC
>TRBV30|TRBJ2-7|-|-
CARCWPSRFYEQYF
TGTGCCAGATGCTGGCCCTCTCGATTCTACGAGCAGTACTTC
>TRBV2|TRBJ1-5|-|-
CASSGTTPNQPQHF
TGTGCCAGCAGTGGGACCACTCCCAATCAGCCCCAGCATTTT
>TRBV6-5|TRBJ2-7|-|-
CASSPDPSYEQYF
TGTGCCAGCAGTCCGGACCCATCCTACGAGCAGTACTTC
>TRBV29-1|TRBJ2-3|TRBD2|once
CSVVLAGVTDTQYF
TGCAGCGTTGTCCTGGCGGGGGTCACAGATACGCAGTATTTT
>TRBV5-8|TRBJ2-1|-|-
CASSFQVAANEQFF
TGTGCCAGCAGCTTTCAGGTAGCAGCGAATGAGCAGTTCTTC
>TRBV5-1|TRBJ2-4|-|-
CASSLDGGATKNIQYF
TGCGCCAGCAGCTTGGACGGGGGCGCGACCAAAAACATTCAGTACTTC
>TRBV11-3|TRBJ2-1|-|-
CASSPGLASDTSYNEQFF
TGTGCCAGCAGCCCCGGTCTAGCCAGCGACACCTCCTACAATGAGCAGTTCTTC
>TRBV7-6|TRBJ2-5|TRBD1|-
CASSLLTGFETQYF
TGTGCCAGCAGCTTACTGACAGGGTTTGAGACCCAGTACTTC
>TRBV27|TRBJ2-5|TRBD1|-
CASSWDRGETQYF
TGTGCCAGCAGCTGGGACAGGGGGGAGACCCAGTACTTC
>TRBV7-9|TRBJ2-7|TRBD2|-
CASTVSSASGTYEQYF
TGTGCCAGCACCGTGAGTTCGGCTAGCGGGACCTACGAGCAGTACTTC
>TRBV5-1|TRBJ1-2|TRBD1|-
CASSRTTGDQGYTF
TGCGCCAGCAGCCGAACCACAGGGGACCAGGGCTACACCTTC
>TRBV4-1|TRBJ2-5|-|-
CASSQVKRLQETQYF
TGCGCCAGCAGCCAAGTAAAGCGGCTCCAAGAGACCCAGTACTTC
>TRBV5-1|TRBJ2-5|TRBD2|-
CASSRSTSGRTQETQYF
TGCGCCAGCAGCCGATCCACTAGCGGGAGGACCCAAGAGACCCAGTACTTC
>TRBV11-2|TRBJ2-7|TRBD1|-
CASSLGRDSSYEQYF
TGTGCCAGCAGCTTAGGTCGGGACAGCTCCTACGAGCAGTACTTC
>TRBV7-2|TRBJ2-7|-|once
CASSSALYPWHEQYF
TGTGCCAGCAGCTCGGCCCTCTACCCGTGGCACGAGCAGTACTTC
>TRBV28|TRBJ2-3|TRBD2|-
CASSRGLAGVLSTDTQYF
TGTGCCAGCAGCCGTGGACTAGCGGGAGTCCTAAGCACAGATACGCAGTATTTT
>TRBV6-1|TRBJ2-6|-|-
CASSEGGSGANVLTF
TGTGCCAGCAGTGAAGGAGGGTCTGGGGCCAACGTCCTGACTTTC
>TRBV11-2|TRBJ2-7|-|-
CASKVSGGNYEQYF
TGTGCCAGCAAGGTCAGTGGGGGTAACTACGAGCAGTACTTC